A single sample gave rise to the 7 T cell receptor beta chains below, sequenced in a study of tumor-infiltrating lymphocytes in primary liver carcinoma (dated by TCRdb to 2015 to 2018). Blood RNA was extracted from unsorted whole blood with TRIzol reagent; germline DNA came from the DNeasy Blood & Tissue kit. Data came from an Illumina HiSeq 2500. TCRbeta-specific cDNA was reverse-transcribed from 500 ng total RNA using a constant-region primer and ProtoScript II reverse transcriptase. Construction of the TCRbeta libraries relied on three nested rounds of multiplex PCR, following a slightly modified ARM-PCR procedure. Each of the first two PCR rounds ran for approximately 10 cycles and used multiplex TRBV1-TRBV30 forward primers together with a Cbeta reverse primer. The public reads were reprocessed in TCRdb via fastp at Q25 and MiXCR, keeping in-frame beta chains. Here each entry gathers all rows of one CDR3 protein and keeps the most common genes and DNA. The table for this sample lists 330,000 or so distinct CDR3 sequences; around three fifths of them were counted only once. The ten most abundant clones make up 5.5% to 8% of the sample.

Material: peripheral blood. The receptors originated from a man between 40 and 49 years old with primary liver carcinoma and hepatitis B virus infection.

Worth noting for this clonotype: Since no conserved phenylalanine or tryptophan closes the CDR3, a read error is the likely cause. This chain uses TRBV7-8 with TRBJ1-2; D might be TRBD1 (5 bases). The ends were cut back, 7 bases at V and 9 bases at J, with 21 bases in the middle. The CDR3 is 14 residues long. Germline V gene lookup returns CDR1 SGHVS and CDR2 FQNEAQ. DNA for the CDR3: TGTGCCAGCATCTCTCAAAGTCTCAGGGTGAGCTACACCTCC. This sequence encodes CASISQSLRVSYTS.

This clonotype was seen at least ten times. V gene TRBV13 combines with J gene TRBJ2-3; 7 bases are shared with TRBD2. Per germline, CDR1 PRHDT and CDR2 FYEKMQ (reference sequence). The length of the CDR3 is 16 residues. V lost 5 bases, J lost 2 bases, and 10 bases stayed unmatched. The CDR3 nucleotides are TGTGCCAGCAGCCTTCGGGAGGAAGATCCCACAGATACGCAGTATTTT. The encoded protein is CASSLREEDPTDTQYF.

Points on this clonotype: The conserved phenylalanine or tryptophan normally closing the CDR3 is absent here, so this likely arose from a read error. The CDR3 DNA follows: TGCGCCAGCAGCCAAGACATCAGAAACACAGATACGCAGTATTCT. Residues: CASSQDIRNTDTQYS. The chain joins TRBV4-3 to TRBJ2-3; D is ambiguous. Trimming removed 0 bases from V and 2 bases from J, with 9 bases in between. In germline, CDR1 is LGHNA, CDR2 YSLEER. The CDR3 extends over 15 amino acids.

This clonotype showed up just once. This CDR3 is missing its conserved last phenylalanine or tryptophan, likely due to a read error. This CDR3 is CASSGGSGPDTQHH. The CDR3 DNA reads TGTGCCAGCAGTGGCGGGAGTGGCCCAGATACGCAGCATCAT. The chain employs TRBV6-1 and TRBJ2-3; no clear D. The end of the DNA aligns better with TRBJ1-5, so the J call may be wrong. The CDR3 is 14 amino acids. Germline CDR1 MNHNS, CDR2 SASEGT.

Comments on this clonotype: An end of the junction does not agree with germline; a read error may underlie this. V gene TRBV5-4 combines with J gene TRBJ2-1; D tentatively reads TRBD1 or TRBD2 (5 bases each). Germline V gene data show CDR1 as SGHNT and CDR2 as YYREEE (reference sequence). This CDR3 has 15 residues. CDR3 amino acids: CTSSLIGTSGNEQFF. The CDR3, as DNA: TGTACCAGCAGCTTGATCGGGACCTCTGGCAATGAGCAGTTCTTC. Full variable domain (rest looked up from reference TRBV5-4 and TRBJ2-1): ETGVTQSPTHLIKTRGQQVTLRCSSQSGHNTVSWYQQALGQGPQFIFQYYREEENGRGNFPPRFSGLQFPNYSSELNVNALELDDSALYLCTSSLIGTSGNEQFFGPGTRLTVL.

Remarks on this clonotype: This sequence may be a read error, since a much larger clone differs from it by one base. The V gene is TRBV4-1, the J gene TRBJ1-1, with 7 bases fitting TRBD1. Germline V CDR1 and CDR2: MGHRA, YSYEKL. CDR3 length equals 16 residues. V lost 2 bases, J lost 4 bases, and 10 bases stayed unmatched. CDR3 DNA sequence: TGCGCCAGCAGCCAATTGGCAGCGTCAGGGGGCACTGAAGCTTTCTTT. Translated, it gives CASSQLAASGGTEAFF.

This clonotype came up once. This CDR3 is CASRLRGESEQFF. CDR3 coding DNA: TGTGCCAGCAGACTTAGAGGGGAAAGTGAGCAGTTCTTC. The chain combines TRBV6-1 with TRBJ2-1; D is tentatively TRBD1 or TRBD2 (5 bases each). This CDR3 is 13 amino acids long. Between the trimmed V and J ends, which lost 6 bases and 9 bases, there was a span of 15 bases. The V gene's germline CDR1 is MNHNS and CDR2 SASEGT.